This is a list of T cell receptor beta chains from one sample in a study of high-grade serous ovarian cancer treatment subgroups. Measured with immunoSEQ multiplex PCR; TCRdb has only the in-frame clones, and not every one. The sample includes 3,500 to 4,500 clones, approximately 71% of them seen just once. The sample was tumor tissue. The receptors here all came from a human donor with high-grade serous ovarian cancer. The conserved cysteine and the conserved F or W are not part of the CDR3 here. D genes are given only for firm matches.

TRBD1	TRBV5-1	ASSWAFGTDNTEAF
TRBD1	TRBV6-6	ASSPPGQGSNEQY
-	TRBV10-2	ASRINTDGEAF
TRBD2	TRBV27	ASRGLAGTQETQY
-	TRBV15	ATSRVRTDGGYT
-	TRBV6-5	ASSRVGEQY
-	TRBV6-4	ASSDSAGTRFEQF
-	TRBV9	ASSVGYNEQF
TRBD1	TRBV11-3	ASSFKDRFNEKLF
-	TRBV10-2	ASSRWGEPQH